The source of this T cell receptor (beta chain) is a study of cytomegalovirus exposure and HLA in healthy donors. Study observations and caveats: According to a later analysis, TCR clusters from the first cohort tended to co-occur in the 110 or so validation repertoires. Cytomegalovirus association was listed for approximately 150 TCR beta chains. Three chains linked to CMV were shown in vitro to be specific for CMV antigens.

The data were produced by immunoSEQ multiplex PCR, yet TCRdb's version contains in-frame clones alone and is incomplete. The sample consists of about 220,000 clones, around nine tenths of them appearing once. This clone was counted a single time. What it binds is not known. An approximately 120-subject validation cohort, separate from the 666-subject first cohort, supplied the donors. The sequenced sample consisted of PBMCs. The TCR comes from a woman under 30 in good health and CMV-seronegative.

The CDR3 region has the DNA TGCGCCAGCAGTAAAGCGGGAGAACCTCGTGGCTCCTACAATGAGCAGTTCTTC. Translating gives CASSKAGEPRGSYNEQFF. This chain uses TRBV5-1 with TRBJ2-1; TRBD2 aligns across 8 bases. There are 18 residues in the CDR3. J was trimmed by 0 bases and V by 5 bases; bases with no gene match: 13. Germline V gives CDR1 SGHRS, CDR2 YFSETQ.